This TCR beta chain is from a study of CD8+CD57+ T cells in acquired aplastic anemia. According to the study, genomic DNA was the template for TCR beta VDJ and CDR3 profiling. TCRdb re-called the reads with MiXCR, one entry per CDR3 protein. The sample records about 150,000 distinct CDR3 sequences, roughly two fifths being singletons. Regarding this clonotype: A read error may be the cause here, since a much bigger clone is one base away.

Per germline, CDR1 SGHRS and CDR2 YFSETQ. This CDR3 comprises 16 residues. The V and J ends lost 4 bases and 3 bases respectively, with 19 bases between them. The sequencing input was sorted CD4+, CD8+, or CD8+CD57+ T cells (not recorded which) from PBMCs. This TCR was recovered from a human donor in good health, serving as a control. The rearrangement uses TRBV5-1 and TRBJ1-1; D might be TRBD1 (5 bases). Here the CDR3 DNA reads TGCGCCAGCAGCATGGATTACCTAACAGGTTACACTGAAGCTTTCTTT. Translated: CASSMDYLTGYTEAFF.